The 25 T cell receptor beta chains reported below all come from one sample, sequenced in a study of CD8 T cells in Susac syndrome. RNA totalling about 0.45 to 1 ug underwent reverse transcription with random hexamers. TCRdb recomputed calls from the immunoSEQ multiplex PCR reads with MiXCR, one row per CDR3 protein. The table includes about 150,000 distinct CDR3 sequences, nearly 97% detected once. The sequenced material came from CD8+ T cells from PBMCs. All receptors derive from a human donor with multiple sclerosis.

V and J are TRBV29-1 and TRBJ2-7; D not resolved. The V gene lost 8 bases and the J gene lost 3 bases, with 17 bases spanning the gap. Germline CDR1 and CDR2: SQVTM and ANQGSEA. This CDR3 contains 13 residues. The CDR3 reads CSIVDGLNYEQYF. CDR3 DNA: TGCAGCATCGTTGACGGGTTGAACTACGAGCAGTACTTC.

The V call is TRBV19, the J call TRBJ2-5, with a tentative D call TRBD2 (6 bases). CDR1 and CDR2 (germline): LNHDA, SQIVND (reference sequence). The CDR3 extends over 15 amino acids. Trimming removed 1 base at V and 5 bases at J, with 14 bases between. The CDR3 coding sequence is TGTGCCAGTAGTATAGTAAGGCAACGGGGGGAGACCCAGTACTTC. It translates to CASSIVRQRGETQYF.

This clonotype was picked up one time. This chain uses TRBV5-4 with TRBJ2-1, with TRBD1 matching over 7 bases. The CDR3 spans 12 residues. V shed 7 bases and J 3 bases; nucleotides not matched to a gene: 1. Germline V gene sequence: CDR1 SGHNT, CDR2 YYREEE (reference sequence). The CDR3 DNA reads as TGTGCCAGCTCAGGGGGCTACAATGAGCAGTTCTTC. It encodes CASSGGYNEQFF. Variable domain in full (rest from reference TRBV5-4 and TRBJ2-1): ETGVTQSPTHLIKTRGQQVTLRCSSQSGHNTVSWYQQALGQGPQFIFQYYREEENGRGNFPPRFSGLQFPNYSSELNVNALELDDSALYLCASSGGYNEQFFGPGTRLTVL.

The table lists this clonotype with a count of one. The J gene is TRBJ2-3, the V gene TRBV30; D is ambiguous. With 4 bases removed from V and 3 bases from J, the gap between germline ends came to 11 bases. The CDR3 has 13 residues. The V gene's germline CDR1 is GTSNPN and CDR2 SVGIG (reference sequence). CDR3: CAWTADFTDTQYF. The CDR3 bases are TGTGCCTGGACGGCAGATTTTACAGATACGCAGTATTTT.

The V call is TRBV29-1, the J call TRBJ1-1; D might be TRBD1 (6 bases). CDR1 is SQVTM, CDR2 ANQGSEA, per germline. This CDR3 contains 12 residues. V lost 2 bases and J lost 6, with 10 bases in between. Here the CDR3 reads CSVEQGSAEAFF. For the CDR3, the DNA is TGCAGCGTTGAACAGGGGAGCGCTGAAGCTTTCTTT. Full variable domain (rest looked up from reference TRBV29-1 and TRBJ1-1): SAVISQKPSRDICQRGTSLTIQCQVDSQVTMMFWYRQQPGQSLTLIATANQGSEATYESGFVIDKFPISRPNLTFSTLTVSNMSPEDSSIYLCSVEQGSAEAFFGQGTRLTVV.

This clonotype was picked up a small number of times. The chain has TRBV27 and TRBJ2-1, with D unclear. Between the trimmed V and J ends, which lost 3 bases and 7 bases, there was a span of 4 bases. CDR3 length equals 11 residues. Germline-derived CDR1 and CDR2 are MNHEY and SMNVEV (reference sequence). The CDR3 spells CASSFRNEQFF. CDR3 nucleotide sequence: TGTGCCAGCAGTTTCAGGAATGAGCAGTTCTTC.

This rearrangement joins TRBV19 to TRBJ1-1, with D perhaps matching TRBD1 (5 bases). V lost 5 bases, J lost 11 bases, and 15 bases lay in between. Germline V gene data show CDR1 as LNHDA and CDR2 as SQIVND (reference sequence). CDR3 length: 12 residues. The CDR3 sequence is CASSPDSRRAFF. CDR3 bases: TGTGCCAGTAGTCCCGACAGCCGAAGGGCTTTCTTT.

With regard to this clonotype: The junction does not match germline at one end; this may be a read error. The chain combines TRBV27 with TRBJ1-1; D remains unclear. Germline V gene lookup returns CDR1 MNHEY and CDR2 SMNVEV (reference sequence). This CDR3 is 13 amino acids long. CDR3 loop: CASSLQENAEAFF. DNA of the CDR3: TGTGCCAGCAGTTTACAAGAGAACGCTGAAGCTTTCTTT.

The J gene is TRBJ1-1, the V gene TRBV29-1; perhaps TRBD1 as D (5 bases). The V end was cut by 7 bases, the J end by 0 bases, with 12 bases between. There are 13 residues in the CDR3. Germline V gene sequence: CDR1 SQVTM, CDR2 ANQGSEA. Here the CDR3 reads CSGSRGMNTEAFF. CDR3 nucleotides: TGCAGCGGTTCGAGGGGCATGAACACTGAAGCTTTCTTT.

This sequence joins TRBV9 and TRBJ1-2; 7 bases map to TRBD1. Germline V gives CDR1 SGDLS, CDR2 YYNGEE. CDR3 length: 15 residues. V trimming: 5 bases; J trimming: 0 bases; junction bases outside the gene matches: 7. CDR3 nucleotide sequence: TGTGCCAGCAGTCCGACCGGGACAGCTAACTATGGCTACACCTTC. As protein: CASSPTGTANYGYTF.

This rearrangement joins TRBV30 to TRBJ1-1; D may be TRBD1 (6 bases). This CDR3 has 14 residues. V lost 1 base to trimming and J lost 6 bases, with 15 bases between them. Germline values: CDR1 GTSNPN, CDR2 SVGIG (reference sequence). CDR3 in DNA: TGTGCCTGGAGTGAGGGGGAGGGGTGGGCTGAAGCTTTCTTT. Translation gives CAWSEGEGWAEAFF.

This chain joins TRBV3-1 and TRBJ2-5; perhaps TRBD1 as D (6 bases). The CDR3 spans 18 residues. The V end was cut by 3 bases, the J end by 2 bases, with 22 bases between. The germline V gene has CDR1 LGHDT and CDR2 YNNKEL (reference sequence). The CDR3 region is CASSHPEKQGEVQETQYF. CDR3 DNA: TGTGCCAGCAGCCACCCGGAAAAACAGGGAGAGGTGCAAGAGACCCAGTACTTC.

The chain employs TRBV27 and TRBJ1-1; TRBD1 aligns across 7 bases. This CDR3 region has 14 residues. Germline CDR1 is MNHEY and CDR2 is SMNVEV (reference sequence). Unmatched junction bases numbered 7, after V lost 6 bases and J lost 3 bases. The CDR3 region is CASRPGGSDTEAFF. In DNA, the CDR3 is TGTGCCAGCAGACCAGGGGGATCAGACACTGAAGCTTTCTTT.

This chain uses TRBV3-1 with TRBJ2-5; 8 bases fit TRBD2. The CDR3 totals 16 residues. Germline values: CDR1 LGHDT, CDR2 YNNKEL (reference sequence). V shed 5 bases and J 5 bases; nucleotides not matched to a gene: 13. The CDR3 DNA is TGTGCCAGCAGCTTCAGACCCGGGGGGGCACGGGAGACCCAGTACTTC. Encoded protein: CASSFRPGGARETQYF.

This clonotype was seen just once. This rearrangement joins TRBV7-9 to TRBJ2-3; the match to TRBD2 covers 7 bases. Germline CDR1 and CDR2: SEHNR and FQNEAQ (reference sequence). CDR3 length equals 13 residues. J gave up 3 bases and V 10 bases, and 7 bases lay outside the gene matches. Here the CDR3 DNA reads TGTGCCAAGAGCGGGGACCCTACAGATACGCAGTATTTT. Protein product: CAKSGDPTDTQYF.

J is TRBJ2-4 and V is TRBV5-5; 7 nucleotides line up with TRBD2. This CDR3 is 13 amino acids long. In germline, CDR1 is SGHKS, CDR2 YYEKEE (reference sequence). V lost 2 bases, J lost 7 bases, and 3 bases stayed unmatched. The CDR3 sequence is CASSFGGINIQYF. CDR3 sequence (DNA): TGTGCCAGCAGCTTCGGGGGGATCAACATTCAGTACTTC.

V is TRBV30 and J is TRBJ1-5, with D unclear. Germline CDR1 is GTSNPN and CDR2 is SVGIG (reference sequence). Trimming removed 0 bases from V and 6 bases from J, with 9 bases in between. The CDR3 sequence is 13 residues long. The DNA for the CDR3 is TGTGCCTGGAGTGTCGGGTACGGTCAGCCCCAGCATTTT. This gives the protein CAWSVGYGQPQHF.

V is TRBV20-1 and J is TRBJ2-1, with D tentatively TRBD1 (5 bases). Germline lookup yields CDR1 DFQATT and CDR2 SNEGSKA (reference sequence). The CDR3 is 14 residues long. With 5 bases removed from V and 2 bases from J, the gap between germline ends came to 13 bases. For the CDR3, the DNA is TGCAGTGCTGTCAAACAGGACCCCTACAATGAGCAGTTCTTC. Translated: CSAVKQDPYNEQFF.

This clonotype was recorded only once. The chain has TRBV29-1 and TRBJ1-1, with a tentative D call TRBD1 (6 bases). Germline CDR1 and CDR2: SQVTM and ANQGSEA. V gave up 0 bases and J gave up 8 bases, with 13 bases separating them. The CDR3 has 13 residues. The CDR3 loop is CSVEDRVGTEAFF. CDR3 in DNA: TGCAGCGTTGAAGATAGGGTCGGGACAGAAGCTTTCTTT.

This clonotype has only one observation. J is TRBJ2-1 and V is TRBV4-1, with 8 bases aligning to TRBD1. The CDR3 consists of 14 residues. J was trimmed by 3 bases and V by 4 bases; bases with no gene match: 2. Germline CDR1 reads MGHRA; CDR2 reads YSYEKL. The CDR3 is CASSRGTGYNEQFF. The CDR3 bases are TGCGCCAGCAGCCGGGGGACAGGCTACAATGAGCAGTTCTTC.

The V call is TRBV4-1, the J call TRBJ1-2, with a possible D match to TRBD1 (5 bases). Germline loops: CDR1 MGHRA, CDR2 YSYEKL. V dropped 1 base and J dropped 4 bases, with 16 bases sitting between them. The CDR3 runs to 16 residues. The CDR3 DNA follows: TGCGCCAGCAGCCAAGTTGAACGGGGACCCAGCTATGGCTACACCTTC. Translation gives CASSQVERGPSYGYTF.

The rearrangement links TRBV27 to TRBJ2-7; 7 bases match TRBD1. The length of the CDR3 is 15 residues. J gave up 2 bases and V 5 bases, and 9 bases lay outside the gene matches. CDR1 is MNHEY and CDR2 is SMNVEV in the germline V gene (reference sequence). DNA for the CDR3: TGTGCCAGCAGTCCGACCTCAGGGGGAACCTACGAGCAGTACGTC. This gives the protein CASSPTSGGTYEQYV.

The genes are TRBV20-1 and TRBJ1-6, with 8 nucleotides matching TRBD1. V dropped 3 bases and J dropped 7; count of bases not matched to a gene: 5. Germline CDR1 is DFQATT and CDR2 is SNEGSKA (reference sequence). This CDR3 is built from 14 residues. The DNA of the CDR3 is TGCAGTGCTAGGACCCCAGGGGGCAATTCACCCCTCCACTTT. The encoded protein is CSARTPGGNSPLHF.

The rearrangement joins TRBV7-9 to TRBJ1-5; no clear D gene. This CDR3 has 12 residues. V was pared by 5 bases and J by 11 bases, with 13 bases between. Germline CDR1 is SEHNR and CDR2 is FQNEAQ (reference sequence). In DNA form, the CDR3 reads TGTGCCAGCAGCCAGGACTCCATGGCCCAGCATTTT. It codes for CASSQDSMAQHF.

This chain joins TRBV30 and TRBJ1-2, with 9 bases aligning to TRBD1. CDR1 and CDR2 (germline): GTSNPN, SVGIG (reference sequence). The junction had 4 bases not matched to a gene; V was cut back by 1 base and J by 1 base. The CDR3 spans 15 residues. The chain's CDR3 is CAWSAGQGHNYGYTF. DNA for the CDR3: TGTGCCTGGAGTGCGGGACAGGGACATAACTATGGCTACACCTTC.